The 4 T cell receptor beta chains reported below all come from one sample, sequenced in a study of cytomegalovirus exposure and HLA in healthy donors. The PCR was carried out with 60 Vbeta primers and 13 Jbeta primers. Generated by immunoSEQ multiplex PCR, the TCRdb table keeps only in-frame clones and is missing some. This sample yields around 150,000 clones, of which 75% to 80% are seen a single time; around 0.99% belongs to the top ten. The sequencing sample was made of PBMCs. All receptors derive from a male donor in good health and CMV-seronegative.

The chain is built from TRBV18 and TRBJ1-2, with D maybe TRBD1 (6 bases). The V gene's germline CDR1 is KGHSH and CDR2 LQKENI. V lost 2 bases and J 6 bases, leaving 13 bases between the germline ends. The CDR3 totals 14 residues. CDR3 loop: CASSPTGPGDGYTF. CDR3 DNA sequence: TGTGCCAGCTCACCAACGGGGCCAGGGGATGGCTACACCTTC.

A few counts support this clone. V and J are TRBV10-3 and TRBJ1-1; 9 bases match TRBD1. Germline assignment: CDR1 ENHRY and CDR2 SYGVKD. V was clipped by 2 bases and J by 5 bases; unmatched bases: 3. The CDR3 runs to 14 residues. Here the CDR3 DNA reads TGTGCCATCAGTGAGGGACAGGGGTATACTGAAGCTTTCTTT. This sequence encodes CAISEGQGYTEAFF.

This sequence joins TRBV7-8 and TRBJ2-1, with TRBD1 as a possible D gene (5 bases). The CDR3 totals 12 residues. Germline loops: CDR1 SGHVS, CDR2 FQNEAQ. V shed 5 bases and J shed 7 bases, with 9 bases lying between them. CDR3: CASSRQRNEQFF. DNA of the CDR3: TGTGCCAGCAGCCGACAGAGGAATGAGCAGTTCTTC.

The gene calls are TRBV7-8 and TRBJ2-3, with TRBD2 matching 11 bases. Germline trimming cut 7 bases from V and 4 bases from J; bases unmatched to any gene: 7. Germline V gene data show CDR1 as SGHVS and CDR2 as FQNEAQ. The CDR3 sequence is 15 residues long. CDR3 sequence: CASTQTSGVADTQYF. The CDR3, as DNA: TGTGCCAGCACCCAGACTAGCGGGGTAGCAGATACGCAGTATTTT.